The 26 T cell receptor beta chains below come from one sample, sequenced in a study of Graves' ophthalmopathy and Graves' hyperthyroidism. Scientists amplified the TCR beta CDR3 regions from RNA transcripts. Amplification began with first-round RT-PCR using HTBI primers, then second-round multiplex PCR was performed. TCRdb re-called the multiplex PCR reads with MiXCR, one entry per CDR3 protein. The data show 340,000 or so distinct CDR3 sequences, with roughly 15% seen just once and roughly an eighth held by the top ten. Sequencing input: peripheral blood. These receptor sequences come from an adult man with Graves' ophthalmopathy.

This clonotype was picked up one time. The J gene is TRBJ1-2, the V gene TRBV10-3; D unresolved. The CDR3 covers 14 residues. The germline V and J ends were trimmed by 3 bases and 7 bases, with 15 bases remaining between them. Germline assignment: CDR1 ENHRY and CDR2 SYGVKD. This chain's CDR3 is CAISEESVVRGYTF. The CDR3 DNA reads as TGTGCCATCAGTGAAGAATCCGTAGTTCGTGGCTACACCTTC.

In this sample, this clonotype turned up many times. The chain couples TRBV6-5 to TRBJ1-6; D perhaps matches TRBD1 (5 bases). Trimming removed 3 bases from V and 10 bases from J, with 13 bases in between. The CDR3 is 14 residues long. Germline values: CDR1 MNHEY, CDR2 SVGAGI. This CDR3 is CASSYQERGSPLHF. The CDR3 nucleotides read TGTGCCAGCAGTTATCAGGAACGGGGGTCACCCCTCCACTTT.

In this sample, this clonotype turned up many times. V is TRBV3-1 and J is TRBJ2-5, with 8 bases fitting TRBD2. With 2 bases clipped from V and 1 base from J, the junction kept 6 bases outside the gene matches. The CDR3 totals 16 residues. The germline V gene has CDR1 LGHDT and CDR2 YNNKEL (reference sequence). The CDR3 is CASSQQTSGTQETQYF. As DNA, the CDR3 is TGTGCCAGCAGCCAACAAACTAGCGGAACCCAAGAGACCCAGTACTTC.

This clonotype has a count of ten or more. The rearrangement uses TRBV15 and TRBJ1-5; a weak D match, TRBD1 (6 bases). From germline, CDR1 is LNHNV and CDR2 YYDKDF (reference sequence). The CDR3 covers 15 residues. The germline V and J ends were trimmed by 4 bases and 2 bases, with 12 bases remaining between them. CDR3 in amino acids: CATSTVNRGNQPQHF. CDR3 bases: TGTGCCACCAGCACAGTCAACAGGGGCAATCAGCCCCAGCATTTT.

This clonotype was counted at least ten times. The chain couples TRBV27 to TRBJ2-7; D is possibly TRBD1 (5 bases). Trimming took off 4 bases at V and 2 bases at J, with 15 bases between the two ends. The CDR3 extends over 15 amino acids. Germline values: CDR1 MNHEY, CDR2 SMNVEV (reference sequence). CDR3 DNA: TGTGCCAGCAGTTATGATTCTAGGGGAACCTACGAGCAGTACTTC. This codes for CASSYDSRGTYEQYF.

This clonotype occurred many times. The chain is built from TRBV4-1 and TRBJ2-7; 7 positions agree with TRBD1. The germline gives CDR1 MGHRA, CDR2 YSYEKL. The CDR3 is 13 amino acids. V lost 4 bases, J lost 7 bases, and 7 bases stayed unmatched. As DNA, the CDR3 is TGCGCCAGCAGCCTGGGACAGCTGGGGGAGCAGTACTTC. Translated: CASSLGQLGEQYF.

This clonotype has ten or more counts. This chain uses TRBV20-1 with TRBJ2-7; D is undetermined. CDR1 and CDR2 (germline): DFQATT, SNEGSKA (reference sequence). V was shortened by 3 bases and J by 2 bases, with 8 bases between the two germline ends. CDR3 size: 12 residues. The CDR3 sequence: CSASLIAYEQYF. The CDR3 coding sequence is TGCAGTGCTAGCCTCATAGCCTACGAGCAGTACTTC.

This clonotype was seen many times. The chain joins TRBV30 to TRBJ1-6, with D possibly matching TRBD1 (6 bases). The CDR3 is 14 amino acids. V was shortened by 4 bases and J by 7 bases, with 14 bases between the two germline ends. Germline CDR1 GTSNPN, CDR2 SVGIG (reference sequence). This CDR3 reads CAWNLGAENSPLHF. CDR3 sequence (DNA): TGTGCCTGGAACCTGGGGGCAGAAAATTCACCCCTCCACTTT.

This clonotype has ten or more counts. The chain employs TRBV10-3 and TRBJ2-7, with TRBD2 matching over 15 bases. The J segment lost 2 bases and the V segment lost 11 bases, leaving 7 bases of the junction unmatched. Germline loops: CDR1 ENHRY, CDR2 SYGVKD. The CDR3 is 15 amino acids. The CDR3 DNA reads TGTGCCGCTGGGACTAGCGGGAGGCAAACCTACGAGCAGTACTTC. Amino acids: CAAGTSGRQTYEQYF.

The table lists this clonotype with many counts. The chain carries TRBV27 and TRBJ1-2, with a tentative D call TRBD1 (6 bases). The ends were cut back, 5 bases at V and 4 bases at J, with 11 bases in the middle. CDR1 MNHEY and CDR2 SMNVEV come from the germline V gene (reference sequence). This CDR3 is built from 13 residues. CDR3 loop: CASSNRDTYGYTF. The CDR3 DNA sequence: TGTGCCAGCAGTAACCGGGACACCTATGGCTACACCTTC.

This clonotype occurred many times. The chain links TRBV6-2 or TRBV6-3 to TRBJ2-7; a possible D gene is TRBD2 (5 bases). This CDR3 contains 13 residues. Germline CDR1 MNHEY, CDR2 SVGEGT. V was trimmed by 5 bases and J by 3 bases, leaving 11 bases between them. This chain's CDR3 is CASSTYEGYEQYF. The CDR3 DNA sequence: TGTGCCAGCAGTACCTACGAGGGCTACGAGCAGTACTTC.

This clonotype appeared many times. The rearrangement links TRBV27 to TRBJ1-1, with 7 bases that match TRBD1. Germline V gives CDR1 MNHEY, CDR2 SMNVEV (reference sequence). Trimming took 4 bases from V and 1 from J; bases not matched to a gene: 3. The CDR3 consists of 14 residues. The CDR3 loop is CASSSPGGNTEAFF. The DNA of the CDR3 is TGTGCCAGCAGTTCCCCAGGGGGGAACACTGAAGCTTTCTTT.

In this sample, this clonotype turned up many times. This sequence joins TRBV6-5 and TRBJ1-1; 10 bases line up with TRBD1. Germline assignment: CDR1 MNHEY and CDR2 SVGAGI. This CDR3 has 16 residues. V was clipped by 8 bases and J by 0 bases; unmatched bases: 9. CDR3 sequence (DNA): TGTGCCAGCGCACCGTGGGGACAGGGGTTGAACACTGAAGCTTTCTTT. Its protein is CASAPWGQGLNTEAFF.

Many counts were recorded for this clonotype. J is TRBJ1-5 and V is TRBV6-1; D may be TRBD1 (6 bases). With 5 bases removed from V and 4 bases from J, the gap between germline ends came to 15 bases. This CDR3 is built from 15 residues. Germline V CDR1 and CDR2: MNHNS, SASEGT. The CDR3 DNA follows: TGTGCCAGCAGTCGAGGGGGAATTGGTAATCAGCCCCAGCATTTT. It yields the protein CASSRGGIGNQPQHF.

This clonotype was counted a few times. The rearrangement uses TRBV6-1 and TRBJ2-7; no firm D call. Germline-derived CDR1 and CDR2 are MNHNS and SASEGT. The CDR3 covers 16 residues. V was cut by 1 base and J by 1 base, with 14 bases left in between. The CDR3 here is CASSEGTGVPSYEQYF. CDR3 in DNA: TGTGCCAGCAGTGAAGGGACGGGTGTACCTTCCTACGAGCAGTACTTC.

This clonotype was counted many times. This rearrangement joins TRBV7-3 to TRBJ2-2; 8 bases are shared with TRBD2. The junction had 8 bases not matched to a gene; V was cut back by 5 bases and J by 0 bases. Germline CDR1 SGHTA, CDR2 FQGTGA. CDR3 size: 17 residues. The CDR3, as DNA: TGTGCCAGCAGCCCCCCCGGGGGGGAAGCGAACACCGGGGAGCTGTTTTTT. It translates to CASSPPGGEANTGELFF. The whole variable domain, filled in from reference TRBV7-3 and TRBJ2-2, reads GAGVSQTPSNKVTEKGKYVELRCDPISGHTALYWYRQSLGQGPEFLIYFQGTGAADDSGLPNDRFFAVRPEGSVSTLKIQRTERGDSAVYLCASSPPGGEANTGELFFGEGSRLTVL.

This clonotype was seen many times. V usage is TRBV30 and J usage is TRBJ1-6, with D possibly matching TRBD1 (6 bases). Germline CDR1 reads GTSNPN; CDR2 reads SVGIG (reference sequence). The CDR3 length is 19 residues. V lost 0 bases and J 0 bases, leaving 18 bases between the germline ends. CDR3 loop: CAWSVRTAFRSSYNSPLHF. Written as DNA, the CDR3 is TGTGCCTGGAGTGTACGGACAGCGTTTCGAAGCTCCTATAATTCACCCCTCCACTTT.

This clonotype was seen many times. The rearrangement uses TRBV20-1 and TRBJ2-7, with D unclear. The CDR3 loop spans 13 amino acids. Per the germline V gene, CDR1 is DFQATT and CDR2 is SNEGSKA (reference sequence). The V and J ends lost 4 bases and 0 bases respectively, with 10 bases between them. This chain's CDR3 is CSANPTNSYEQYF. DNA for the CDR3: TGCAGTGCTAACCCCACAAACTCCTACGAGCAGTACTTC.

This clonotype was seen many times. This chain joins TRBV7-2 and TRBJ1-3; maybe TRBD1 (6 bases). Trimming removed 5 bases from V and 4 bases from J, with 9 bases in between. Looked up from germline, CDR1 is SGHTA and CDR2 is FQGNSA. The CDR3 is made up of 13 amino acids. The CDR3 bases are TGTGCCAGCAGCCCCAGGGGCGGAAACACCATATATTTT. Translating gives CASSPRGGNTIYF.

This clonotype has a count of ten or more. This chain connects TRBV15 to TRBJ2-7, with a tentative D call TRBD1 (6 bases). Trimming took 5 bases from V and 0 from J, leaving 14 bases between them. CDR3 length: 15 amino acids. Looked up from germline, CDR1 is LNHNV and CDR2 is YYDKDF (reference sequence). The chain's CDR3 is CATSRQGQDSYEQYF. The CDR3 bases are TGTGCCACCAGCCGCCAGGGGCAGGACTCCTACGAGCAGTACTTC.

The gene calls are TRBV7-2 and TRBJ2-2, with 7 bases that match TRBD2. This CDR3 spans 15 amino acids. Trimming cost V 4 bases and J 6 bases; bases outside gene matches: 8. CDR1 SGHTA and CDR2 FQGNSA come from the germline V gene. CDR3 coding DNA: TGTGCCAGCAGCTGGCGGGGGATGAGGGCCGGGGAGCTGTTTTTT. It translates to CASSWRGMRAGELFF.

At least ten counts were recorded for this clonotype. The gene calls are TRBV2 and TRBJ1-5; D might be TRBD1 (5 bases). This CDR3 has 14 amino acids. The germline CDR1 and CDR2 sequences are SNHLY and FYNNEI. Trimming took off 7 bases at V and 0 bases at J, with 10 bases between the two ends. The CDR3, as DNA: TGTGCCAGCAATCAGGGTTATAGCAATCAGCCCCAGCATTTT. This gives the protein CASNQGYSNQPQHF.

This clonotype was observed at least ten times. The CDR3 nucleotides are TGTGCCAGCAGTATGGGACTCTCTGGAAACACCATATATTTT. This translates into CASSMGLSGNTIYF. The chain couples TRBV12-3 or TRBV12-4 to TRBJ1-3; a weak D match, TRBD1 (5 bases). Trimming cost V 5 bases and J 0 bases, with 8 bases left between them. This CDR3 has 14 residues.

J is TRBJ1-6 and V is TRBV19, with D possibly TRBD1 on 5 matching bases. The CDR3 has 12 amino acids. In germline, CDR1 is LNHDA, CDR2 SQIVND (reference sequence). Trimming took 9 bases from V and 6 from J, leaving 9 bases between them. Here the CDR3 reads CASRDPNSPLHF. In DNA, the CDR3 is TGTGCCAGCCGGGACCCTAATTCACCCCTCCACTTT.

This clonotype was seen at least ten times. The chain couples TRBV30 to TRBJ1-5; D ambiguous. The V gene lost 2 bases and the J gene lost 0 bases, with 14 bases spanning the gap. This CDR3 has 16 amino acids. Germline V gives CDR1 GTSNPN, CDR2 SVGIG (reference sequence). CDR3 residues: CAWSREGAYSNQPQHF. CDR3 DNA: TGTGCCTGGAGTCGGGAGGGTGCTTATAGCAATCAGCCCCAGCATTTT. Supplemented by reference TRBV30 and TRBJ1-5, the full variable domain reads SQTIHQWPATLVQPVGSPLSLECTVEGTSNPNLYWYRQAAGRGLQLLFYSVGIGQISSEVPQNLSASRPQDRQFILSSKKLLLSDSGFYLCAWSREGAYSNQPQHFGDGTRLSIL.

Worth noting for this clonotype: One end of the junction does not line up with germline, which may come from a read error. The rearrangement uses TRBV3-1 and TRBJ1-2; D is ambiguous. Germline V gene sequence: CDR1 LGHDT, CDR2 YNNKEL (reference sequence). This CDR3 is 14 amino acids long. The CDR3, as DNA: TGTGCCAGCAGCCATCTCCGCAGATTCTATGGCTACAACTTC. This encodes CASSHLRRFYGYNF.